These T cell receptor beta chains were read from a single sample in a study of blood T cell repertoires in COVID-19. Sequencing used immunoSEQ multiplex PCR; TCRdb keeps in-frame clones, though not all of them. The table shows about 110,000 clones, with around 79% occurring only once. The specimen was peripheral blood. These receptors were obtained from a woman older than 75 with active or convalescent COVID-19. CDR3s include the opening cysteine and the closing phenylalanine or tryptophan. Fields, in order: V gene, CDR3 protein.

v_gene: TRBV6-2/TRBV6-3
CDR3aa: CASNPGTGGEDTQYF

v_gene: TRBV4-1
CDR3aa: CASSQNLAGGGTDTQYF

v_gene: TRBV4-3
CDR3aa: CASSQDTRNTEAFF

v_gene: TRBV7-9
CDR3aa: CASSRTTSGSHNEQFF

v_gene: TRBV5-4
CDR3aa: CASSRSSGRPADTQYF

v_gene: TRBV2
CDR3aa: CASSLSDSSNEQFF

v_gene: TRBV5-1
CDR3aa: CASSSLAGLSYNEQFF

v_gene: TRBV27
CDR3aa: CASSLGPGVRAFF

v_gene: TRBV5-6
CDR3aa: CASRLTGGAGRWHF

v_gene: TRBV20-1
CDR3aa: CSASSGNTGELFF

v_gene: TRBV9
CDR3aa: CASSVVGGPPMNTEAFF

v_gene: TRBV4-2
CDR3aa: CASSQDGTSGRVGTQYF

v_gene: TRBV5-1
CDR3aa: CASSSTGAREQYF

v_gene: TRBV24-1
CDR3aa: CATSEGTDRSTGYTF

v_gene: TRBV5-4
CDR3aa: CASSPKRGSKYEQYF

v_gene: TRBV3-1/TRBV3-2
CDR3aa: CASSQDAGNTGELFF

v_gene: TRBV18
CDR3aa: CASSGTGVGNTIYF

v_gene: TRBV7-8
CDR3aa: CASSLETGENIQYF

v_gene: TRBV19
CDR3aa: CASKSSSYNEQFF

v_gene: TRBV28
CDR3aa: CASSPRLAGLDTQYF

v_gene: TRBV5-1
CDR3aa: CASSEGLAGVYEQFF

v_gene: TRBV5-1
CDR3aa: CASSLDPGHSYEQYF

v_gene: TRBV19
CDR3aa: CASSIDAGYWETQYF

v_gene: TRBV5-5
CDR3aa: CASSPAPGTGVETQYF

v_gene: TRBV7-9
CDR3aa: CASGAGNQPQHF

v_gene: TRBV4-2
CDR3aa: CASSQPTGTGREQYF

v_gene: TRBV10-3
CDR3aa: CAIQTQGGFDGEQYF

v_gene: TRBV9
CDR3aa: CASSVLTNTEAFF

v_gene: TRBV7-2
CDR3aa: CASSWGLASYNEQFF